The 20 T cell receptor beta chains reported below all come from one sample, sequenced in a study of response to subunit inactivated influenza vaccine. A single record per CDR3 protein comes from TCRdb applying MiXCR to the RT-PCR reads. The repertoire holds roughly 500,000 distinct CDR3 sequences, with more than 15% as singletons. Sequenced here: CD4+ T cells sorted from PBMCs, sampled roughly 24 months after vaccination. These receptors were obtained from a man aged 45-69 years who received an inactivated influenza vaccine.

The CDR3 coding sequence is TGTGCCAGCAGTTTAGGGACCCGGTCGAACTATGGCTACACCTTC. This sequence encodes CASSLGTRSNYGYTF. The chain is built from TRBV28 and TRBJ1-2; possibly TRBD1 for D (5 bases). The V gene's germline CDR1 is MDHEN and CDR2 SYDVKM. This CDR3 is 15 amino acids long. Between the trimmed V and J ends, which lost 2 bases and 2 bases, there was a span of 12 bases.

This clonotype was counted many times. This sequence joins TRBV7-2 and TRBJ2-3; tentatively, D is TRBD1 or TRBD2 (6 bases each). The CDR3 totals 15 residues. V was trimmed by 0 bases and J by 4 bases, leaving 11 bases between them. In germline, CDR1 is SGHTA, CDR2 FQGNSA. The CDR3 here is CASSLAGGPPDTQYF. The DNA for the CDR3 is TGTGCCAGCAGCTTAGCGGGGGGCCCCCCAGATACGCAGTATTTT.

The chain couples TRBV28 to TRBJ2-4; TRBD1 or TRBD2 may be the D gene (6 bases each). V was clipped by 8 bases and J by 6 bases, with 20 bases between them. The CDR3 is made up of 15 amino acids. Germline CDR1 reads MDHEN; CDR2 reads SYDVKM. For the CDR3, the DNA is TGTGCCAGCGGCGGTGGACGAGGGGGAGGAAACATTCAGTACTTC. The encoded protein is CASGGGRGGGNIQYF.

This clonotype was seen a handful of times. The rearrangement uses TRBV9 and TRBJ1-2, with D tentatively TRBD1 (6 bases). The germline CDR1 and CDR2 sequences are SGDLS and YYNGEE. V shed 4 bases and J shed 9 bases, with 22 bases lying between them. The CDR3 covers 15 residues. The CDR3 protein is CASSPGGTLGGSYTF. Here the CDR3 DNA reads TGTGCCAGCAGCCCCGGAGGGACACTGGGGGGTAGCTACACCTTC.

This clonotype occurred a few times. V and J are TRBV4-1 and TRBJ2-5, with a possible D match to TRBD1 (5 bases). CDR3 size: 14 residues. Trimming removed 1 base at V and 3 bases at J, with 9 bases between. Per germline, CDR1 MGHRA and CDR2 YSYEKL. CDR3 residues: CASSQGVREETQYF. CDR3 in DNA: TGCGCCAGCAGCCAAGGTGTCAGGGAAGAGACCCAGTACTTC.

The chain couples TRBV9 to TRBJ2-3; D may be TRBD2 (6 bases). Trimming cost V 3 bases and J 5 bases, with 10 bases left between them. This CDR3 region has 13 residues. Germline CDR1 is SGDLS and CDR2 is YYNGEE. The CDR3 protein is CASSEGLRDTQYF. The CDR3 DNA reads TGTGCCAGCAGCGAGGGACTGCGAGATACGCAGTATTTT.

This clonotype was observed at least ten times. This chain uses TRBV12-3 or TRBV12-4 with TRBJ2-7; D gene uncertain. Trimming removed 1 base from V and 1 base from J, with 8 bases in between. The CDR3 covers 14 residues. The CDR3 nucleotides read TGTGCCAGCAGTTTAGAGAGGATATCCTACGAGCAGTACTTC. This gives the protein CASSLERISYEQYF.

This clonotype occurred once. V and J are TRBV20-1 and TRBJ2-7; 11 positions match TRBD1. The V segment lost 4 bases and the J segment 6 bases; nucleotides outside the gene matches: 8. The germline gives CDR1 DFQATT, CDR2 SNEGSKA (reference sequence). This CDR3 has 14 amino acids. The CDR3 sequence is CSANGQGARGEQYF. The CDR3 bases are TGCAGTGCTAACGGACAGGGGGCGCGGGGCGAGCAGTACTTC.

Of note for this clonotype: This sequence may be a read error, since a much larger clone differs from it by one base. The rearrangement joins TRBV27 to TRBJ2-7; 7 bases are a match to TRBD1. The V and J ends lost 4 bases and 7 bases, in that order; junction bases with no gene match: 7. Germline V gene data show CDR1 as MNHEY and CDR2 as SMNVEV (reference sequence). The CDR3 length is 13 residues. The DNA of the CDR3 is TGTGCCAGCAGTTCGACAGGGAGAAGTGAGCAGTACTTC. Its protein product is CASSSTGRSEQYF.

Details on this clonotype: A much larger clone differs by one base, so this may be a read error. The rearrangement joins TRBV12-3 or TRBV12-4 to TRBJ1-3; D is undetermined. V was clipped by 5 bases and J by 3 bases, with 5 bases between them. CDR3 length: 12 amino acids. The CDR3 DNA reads TGTGCCAGCAGTGAAGTTGGAAACACCATATATTTT. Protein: CASSEVGNTIYF.

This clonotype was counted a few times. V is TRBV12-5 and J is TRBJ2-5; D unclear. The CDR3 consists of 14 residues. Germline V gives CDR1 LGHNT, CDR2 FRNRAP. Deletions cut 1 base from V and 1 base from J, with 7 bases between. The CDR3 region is CASGLDGFQETQYF. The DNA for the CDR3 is TGTGCTAGTGGTTTGGACGGATTCCAAGAGACCCAGTACTTC.

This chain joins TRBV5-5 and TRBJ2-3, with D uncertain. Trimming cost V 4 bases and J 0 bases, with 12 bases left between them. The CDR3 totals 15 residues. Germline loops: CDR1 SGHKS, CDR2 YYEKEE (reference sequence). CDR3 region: CASSGRALSTDTQYF. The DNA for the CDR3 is TGTGCCAGCAGCGGCCGGGCCCTTAGCACAGATACGCAGTATTTT. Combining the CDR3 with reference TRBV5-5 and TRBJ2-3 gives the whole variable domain DAGVTQSPTHLIKTRGQQVTLRCSPISGHKSVSWYQQVLGQGPQFIFQYYEKEERGRGNFPDRFSARQFPNYSSELNVNALLLGDSALYLCASSGRALSTDTQYFGPGTRLTVL.

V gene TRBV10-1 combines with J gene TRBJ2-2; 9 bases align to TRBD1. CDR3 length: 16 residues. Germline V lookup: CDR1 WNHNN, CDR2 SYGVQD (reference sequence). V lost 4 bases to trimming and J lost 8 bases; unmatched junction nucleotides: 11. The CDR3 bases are TGCGCCAGCAGTGGACCGGGACAGGGACCCAGGGGGGAGCTGTTTTTT. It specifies CASSGPGQGPRGELFF.

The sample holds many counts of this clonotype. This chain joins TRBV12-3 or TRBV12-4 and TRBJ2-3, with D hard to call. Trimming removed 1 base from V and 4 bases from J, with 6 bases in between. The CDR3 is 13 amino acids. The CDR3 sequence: CASSLEAPDTQYF. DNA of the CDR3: TGTGCCAGCAGTTTAGAAGCCCCAGATACGCAGTATTTT.

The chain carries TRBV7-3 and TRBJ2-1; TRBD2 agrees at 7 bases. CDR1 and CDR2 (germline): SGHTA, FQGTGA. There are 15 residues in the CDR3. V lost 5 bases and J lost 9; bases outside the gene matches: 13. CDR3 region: CASSQTASGRGEQFF. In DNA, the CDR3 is TGTGCCAGCAGCCAAACGGCTAGCGGAAGAGGTGAGCAGTTCTTC.

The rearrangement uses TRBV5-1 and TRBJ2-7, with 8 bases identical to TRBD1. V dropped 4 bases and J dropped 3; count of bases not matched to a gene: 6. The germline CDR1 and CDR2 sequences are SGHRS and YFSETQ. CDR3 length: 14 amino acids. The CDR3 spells CASSLGQGLYEQYF. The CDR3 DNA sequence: TGCGCCAGCAGCCTCGGACAGGGTCTCTACGAGCAGTACTTC.

In nucleotides, the CDR3 is TGCAGTGTTGCGGGACTAGCATTTGAGCAGTTCTTC. This encodes CSVAGLAFEQFF. The rearrangement links TRBV20-1 to TRBJ2-1, with 9 bases identical to TRBD2. The CDR3 has 12 residues. Germline V lookup: CDR1 DFQATT, CDR2 SNEGSKA (reference sequence). The V and J ends lost 7 bases and 9 bases, in that order; junction bases with no gene match: 7.

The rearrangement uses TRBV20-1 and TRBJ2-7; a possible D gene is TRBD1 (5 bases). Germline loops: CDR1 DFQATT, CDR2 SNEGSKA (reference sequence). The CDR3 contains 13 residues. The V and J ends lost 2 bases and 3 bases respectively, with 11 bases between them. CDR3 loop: CSARMGPDYEQYF. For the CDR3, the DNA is TGCAGTGCTAGAATGGGGCCAGACTACGAGCAGTACTTC.

The CDR3 here is CSASKTGWGQPQHF. The DNA of the CDR3 is TGCAGTGCTAGCAAGACAGGGTGGGGGCAGCCCCAGCATTTT. The V and J genes are TRBV20-1 and TRBJ1-5, with 7 nucleotides matching TRBD1. CDR1 DFQATT and CDR2 SNEGSKA come from the germline V gene (reference sequence). V dropped 3 bases and J dropped 7; count of bases not matched to a gene: 9. The CDR3 is made up of 14 amino acids.

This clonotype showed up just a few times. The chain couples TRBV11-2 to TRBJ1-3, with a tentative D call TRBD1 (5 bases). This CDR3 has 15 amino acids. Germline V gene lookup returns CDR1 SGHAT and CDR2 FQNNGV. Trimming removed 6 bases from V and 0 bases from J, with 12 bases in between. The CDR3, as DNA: TGTGCCAGCAGTTGGGGGAGGAACTCTGGAAACACCATATATTTT. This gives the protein CASSWGRNSGNTIYF.